This T cell receptor beta chain appears in the sequencing data of a study of T-cell memory formation after mild COVID-19. The study, taken as a whole, reports: Contracting clones from day 15 to 85 showed balanced CD4/CD8; later expanders favored CD4+.

Employing constant-segment primers, 5'RACE generated TCR alpha and TCR beta cDNA libraries bearing sample barcodes and UMIs. TCRdb recomputed calls from the 5' RACE reads with MiXCR, one row per CDR3 protein. The sample includes some 130,000 distinct CDR3 sequences, 15% to 20% of them seen just once. This clonotype was picked up a small number of times. What it recognizes is unknown. CDR3 length: 13 amino acids. Germline-derived CDR1 and CDR2 are SNHLY and FYNNEI. V was trimmed by 6 bases and J by 1 base, leaving 9 bases between them. Sequenced sample: PBMCs or a T cell subset sorted from them (not recorded which). The V gene is TRBV2, the J gene TRBJ1-1; the D is unclear. This clonotype was obtained from a man younger than 35 who had mild COVID-19 (a few samples of this study predate the infection). Cell type and time point are not known. The CDR3 DNA reads as TGTGCCAGCAGAGGCAATCGGAACACTGAAGCTTTCTTT. Amino acid sequence: CASRGNRNTEAFF.